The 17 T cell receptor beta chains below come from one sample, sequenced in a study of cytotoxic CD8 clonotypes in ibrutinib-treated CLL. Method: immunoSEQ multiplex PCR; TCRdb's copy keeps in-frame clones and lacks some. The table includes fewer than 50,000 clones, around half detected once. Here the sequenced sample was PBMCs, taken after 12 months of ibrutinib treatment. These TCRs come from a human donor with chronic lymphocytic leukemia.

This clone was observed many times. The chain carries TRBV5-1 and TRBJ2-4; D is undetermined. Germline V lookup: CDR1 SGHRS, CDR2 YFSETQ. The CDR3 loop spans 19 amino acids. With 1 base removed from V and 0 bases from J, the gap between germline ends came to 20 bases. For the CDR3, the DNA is TGCGCCAGCAGCTTGAGCACAGTCCTCGATAATATAGCCAAAAACATTCAGTACTTC. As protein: CASSLSTVLDNIAKNIQYF. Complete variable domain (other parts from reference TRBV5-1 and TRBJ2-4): KAGVTQTPRYLIKTRGQQVTLSCSPISGHRSVSWYQQTPGQGLQFLFEYFSETQRNKGNFPGRFSGRQFSNSRSEMNVSTLELGDSALYLCASSLSTVLDNIAKNIQYFGAGTRLSVL.

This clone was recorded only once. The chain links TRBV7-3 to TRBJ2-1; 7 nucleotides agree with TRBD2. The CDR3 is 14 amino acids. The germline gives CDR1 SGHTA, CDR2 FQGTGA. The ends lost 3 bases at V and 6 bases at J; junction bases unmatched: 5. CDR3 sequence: CASSFGGSSNEQFF. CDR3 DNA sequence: TGTGCCAGCAGCTTTGGCGGGAGTAGCAATGAGCAGTTCTTC.

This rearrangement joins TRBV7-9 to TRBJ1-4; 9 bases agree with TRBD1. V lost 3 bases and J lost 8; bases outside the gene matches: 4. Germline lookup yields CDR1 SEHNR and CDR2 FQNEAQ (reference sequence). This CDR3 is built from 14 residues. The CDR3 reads CASSFGQGREKLFF. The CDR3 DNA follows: TGTGCCAGCAGCTTTGGACAGGGGAGGGAAAAACTGTTTTTT.

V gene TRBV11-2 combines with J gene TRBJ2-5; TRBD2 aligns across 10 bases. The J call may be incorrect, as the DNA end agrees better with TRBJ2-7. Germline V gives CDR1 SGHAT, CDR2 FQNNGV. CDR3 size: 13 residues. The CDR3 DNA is TGTGCCACCCAAGGACTAGCGGTTTACGAGCAGTACTTC. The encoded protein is CATQGLAVYEQYF.

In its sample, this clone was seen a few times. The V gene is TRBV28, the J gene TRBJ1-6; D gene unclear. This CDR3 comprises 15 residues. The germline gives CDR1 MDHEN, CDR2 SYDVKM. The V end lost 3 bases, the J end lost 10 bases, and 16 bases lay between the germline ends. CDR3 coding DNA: TGTGCCAGCAGTTTGATGGGCGGGTTCAACTCACCCCTCCACTTT. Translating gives CASSLMGGFNSPLHF. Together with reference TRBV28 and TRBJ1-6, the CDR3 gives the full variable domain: DVKVTQSSRYLVKRTGEKVFLECVQDMDHENMFWYRQDPGLGLRLIYFSYDVKMKEKGDIPEGYSVSREKKERFSLILESASTNQTSMYLCASSLMGGFNSPLHFGNGTRLTVT.

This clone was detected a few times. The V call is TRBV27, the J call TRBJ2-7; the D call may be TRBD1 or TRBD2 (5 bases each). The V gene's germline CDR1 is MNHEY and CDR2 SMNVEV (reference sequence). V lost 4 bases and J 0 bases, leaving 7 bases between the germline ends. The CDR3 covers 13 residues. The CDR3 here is CASSSGSSYEQYF. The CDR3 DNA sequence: TGTGCCAGCAGTTCAGGGAGCTCCTACGAGCAGTACTTC.

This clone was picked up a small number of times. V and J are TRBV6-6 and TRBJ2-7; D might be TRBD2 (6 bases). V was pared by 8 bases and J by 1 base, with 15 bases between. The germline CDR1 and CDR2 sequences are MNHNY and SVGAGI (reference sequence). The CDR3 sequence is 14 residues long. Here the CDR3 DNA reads TGTGCCAGCGCAATAACGGGAGCTTCCTACGAGCAGTACTTC. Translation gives CASAITGASYEQYF.

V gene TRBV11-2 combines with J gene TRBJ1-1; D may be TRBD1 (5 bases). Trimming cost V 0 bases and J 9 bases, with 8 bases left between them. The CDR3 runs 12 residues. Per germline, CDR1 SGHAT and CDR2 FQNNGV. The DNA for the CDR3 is TGTGCCAGCAGCTTAGATCGGGGCCAAGCTTTCTTT. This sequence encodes CASSLDRGQAFF.

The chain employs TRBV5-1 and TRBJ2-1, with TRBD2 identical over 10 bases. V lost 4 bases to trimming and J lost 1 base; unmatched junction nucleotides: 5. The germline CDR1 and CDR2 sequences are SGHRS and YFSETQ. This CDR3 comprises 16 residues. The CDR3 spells CASSVLAGGSYNEQFF. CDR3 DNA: TGCGCCAGCAGCGTATTAGCGGGAGGATCCTACAATGAGCAGTTCTTC.

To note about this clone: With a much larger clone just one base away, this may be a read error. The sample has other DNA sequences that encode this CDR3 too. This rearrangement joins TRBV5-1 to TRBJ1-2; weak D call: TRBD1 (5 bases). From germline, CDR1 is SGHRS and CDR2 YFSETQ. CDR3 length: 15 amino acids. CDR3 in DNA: TGCGCCAGCAGCCACGACGGGGGTATGACCTATGGCTACACTTTC. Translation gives CASSHDGGMTYGYTF. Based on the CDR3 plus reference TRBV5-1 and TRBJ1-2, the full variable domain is KAGVTQTPRYLIKTRGQQVTLSCSPISGHRSVSWYQQTPGQGLQFLFEYFSETQRNKGNFPGRFSGRQFSNSRSEMNVSTLELGDSALYLCASSHDGGMTYGYTFGSGTRLTVV.

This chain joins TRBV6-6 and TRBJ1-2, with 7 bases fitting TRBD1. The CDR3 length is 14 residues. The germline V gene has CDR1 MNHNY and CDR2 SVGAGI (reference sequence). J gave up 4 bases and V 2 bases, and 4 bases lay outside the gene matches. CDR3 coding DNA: TGTGCCAGCAGTTACGAACCAGGGGGCTATGGCTACACCTTC. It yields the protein CASSYEPGGYGYTF.

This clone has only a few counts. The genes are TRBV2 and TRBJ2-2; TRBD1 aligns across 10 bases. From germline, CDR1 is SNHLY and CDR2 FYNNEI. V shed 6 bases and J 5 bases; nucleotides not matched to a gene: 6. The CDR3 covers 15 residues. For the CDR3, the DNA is TGTGCCAGCAGGGACCCGGGACAGGGGACCGGGGAGCTGTTTTTT. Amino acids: CASRDPGQGTGELFF. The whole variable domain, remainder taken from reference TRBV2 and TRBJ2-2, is EPEVTQTPSHQVTQMGQEVILRCVPISNHLYFYWYRQILGQKVEFLVSFYNNEISEKSEIFDDQFSVERPDGSNFTLKIRSTKLEDSAMYFCASRDPGQGTGELFFGEGSRLTVL.

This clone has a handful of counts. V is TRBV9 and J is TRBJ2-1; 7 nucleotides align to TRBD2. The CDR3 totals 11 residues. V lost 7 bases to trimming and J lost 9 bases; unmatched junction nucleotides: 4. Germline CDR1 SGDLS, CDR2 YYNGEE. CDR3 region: CASGLGSEQFF. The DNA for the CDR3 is TGTGCCAGCGGACTAGGATCTGAGCAGTTCTTC.

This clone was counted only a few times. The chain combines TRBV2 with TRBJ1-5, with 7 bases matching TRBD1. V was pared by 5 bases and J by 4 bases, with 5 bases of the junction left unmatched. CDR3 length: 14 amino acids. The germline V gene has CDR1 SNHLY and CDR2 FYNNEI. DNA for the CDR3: TGTGCCAGCAGTACCGGGACAGTAAATCAGCCCCAGCATTTT. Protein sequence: CASSTGTVNQPQHF.

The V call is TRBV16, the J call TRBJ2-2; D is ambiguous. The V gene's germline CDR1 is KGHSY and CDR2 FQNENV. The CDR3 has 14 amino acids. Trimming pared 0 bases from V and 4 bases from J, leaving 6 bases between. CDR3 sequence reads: CASSQSYFTGELFF. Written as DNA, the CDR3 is TGTGCCAGCAGCCAATCCTATTTCACCGGGGAGCTGTTTTTT.

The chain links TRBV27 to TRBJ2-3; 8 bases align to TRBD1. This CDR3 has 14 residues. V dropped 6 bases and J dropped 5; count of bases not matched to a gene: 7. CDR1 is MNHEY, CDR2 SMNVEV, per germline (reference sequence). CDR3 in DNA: TGTGCCAGCAGAACTCAGGGGGCTGAAGATACGCAGTATTTT. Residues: CASRTQGAEDTQYF.

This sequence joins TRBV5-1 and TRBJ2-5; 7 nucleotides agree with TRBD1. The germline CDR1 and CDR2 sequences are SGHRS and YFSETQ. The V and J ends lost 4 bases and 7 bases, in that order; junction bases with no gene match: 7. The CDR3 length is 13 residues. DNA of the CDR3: TGCGCCAGCAGCCCCGGGACAGAAGTGACCCAGTACTTC. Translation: CASSPGTEVTQYF.